This T cell receptor beta chain was profiled in a study of Graves' ophthalmopathy and Graves' hyperthyroidism. Overall study: Peripheral blood was gathered at the point of initial diagnosis, before any treatment started. Study observations and caveats: Detected in blood as well were most expanded thyroid clonotypes with frequency above 0.001.

Uncontrolled infections, pregnancy, lactation or other autoimmune diseases led to patient exclusion. The starting material, approximately 9.7 ml of fresh peripheral blood, provided the PBMCs. Worth noting for this clonotype: The antigen is not known.

Germline CDR1 and CDR2: SGHTA and FQGNSA. Trimming cost V 4 bases and J 0 bases; bases outside gene matches: 6. This CDR3 contains 16 residues. Amplifying from RNA transcripts, the study obtained TCR beta CDR3 regions. The authors performed first-round RT-PCR with HTBI primers and then a second-round multiplex PCR. TCRdb reprocessed the multiplex PCR reads with MiXCR, giving one entry per CDR3 protein. The data hold about 700,000 distinct CDR3 sequences, with about 44% observed a single time. Sequenced material: peripheral blood. The V and J genes are TRBV7-2 and TRBJ1-3; 7 nucleotides match TRBD1. This clonotype was obtained from an adult man with Graves' ophthalmopathy. CDR3 bases: TGTGCCAGCAGCTGGAGACAGGGAGTCTCTGGAAACACCATATATTTT. Translated, it gives CASSWRQGVSGNTIYF.